This is a list of T cell receptor beta chains from one sample in a study of T cell responses to AZD1222 COVID-19 vaccine. Sequencing was performed with immunoSEQ multiplex PCR; in TCRdb, only in-frame clones are kept and a portion is missing. The sample has 30,000 to 40,000 clones; 75% to 85% are singletons. The sample here was peripheral blood, taken 28 days after the second AZD1222 dose. The receptors were sampled from an adult who received the AZD1222 COVID-19 vaccine. The CDR3 runs from the conserved cysteine through the conserved F or W. Clone sizes are given selectively: once, few, many, or a class where the clone is expanded.

size: -; length: 13; V: TRBV6-6; J: TRBJ1-1; CDR3: CASRPRQGEEAFF
size: -; length: 15; V: TRBV3-1/TRBV3-2; J: TRBJ2-7; CDR3: CASSQDGDFTYEQYF
size: -; length: 16; V: TRBV6-2/TRBV6-3; J: TRBJ2-1; CDR3: CASSYSLAGLRNEQFF
size: few; length: 13; V: TRBV30; J: TRBJ1-1; CDR3: CAWSGPWGTEAFF
size: -; length: 15; V: TRBV6-1; J: TRBJ2-2; CDR3: CASSDRQGSTGELFF
size: -; length: 13; V: TRBV14; J: TRBJ2-5; CDR3: CASSQDWRGTQYF
size: -; length: 15; V: TRBV6-2/TRBV6-3; J: TRBJ2-3; CDR3: CASSWTGTNTDTQYF
size: -; length: 14; V: TRBV5-5; J: TRBJ2-7; CDR3: CASSLTGKTYEQYF
size: -; length: 14; V: TRBV18; J: TRBJ1-3; CDR3: CASRTALSGNTIYF
size: -; length: 14; V: TRBV6-5; J: TRBJ2-3; CDR3: CASSLAEYTDTQYF
size: -; length: 15; V: TRBV7-2; J: TRBJ1-5; CDR3: CASSLVWVSNQPQHF
size: -; length: 18; V: TRBV29-1; J: TRBJ2-1; CDR3: CSVDRGLAGGSSYNEQFF
size: -; length: 12; V: TRBV29-1; J: TRBJ1-2; CDR3: CSGGEGTVGYTF
size: few; length: 18; V: TRBV12-5; J: TRBJ2-4; CDR3: CASGLVDTKTETRGIQYF